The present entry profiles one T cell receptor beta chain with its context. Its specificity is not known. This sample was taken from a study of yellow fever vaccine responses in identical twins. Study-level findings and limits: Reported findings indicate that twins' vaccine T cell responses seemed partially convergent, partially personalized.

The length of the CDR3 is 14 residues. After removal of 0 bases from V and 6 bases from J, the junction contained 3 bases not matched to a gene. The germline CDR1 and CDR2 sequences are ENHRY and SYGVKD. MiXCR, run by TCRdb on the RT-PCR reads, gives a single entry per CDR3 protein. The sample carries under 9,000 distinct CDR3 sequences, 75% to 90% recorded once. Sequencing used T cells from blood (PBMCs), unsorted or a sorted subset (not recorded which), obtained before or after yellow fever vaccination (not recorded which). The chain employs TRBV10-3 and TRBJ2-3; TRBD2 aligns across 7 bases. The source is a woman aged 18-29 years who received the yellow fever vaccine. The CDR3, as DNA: TGTGCCATCAGTGAGTCCAGGGAGGGGGATACGCAGTATTTT. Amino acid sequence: CAISESREGDTQYF.